These T cell receptor beta chains were read from a single sample in a study of beta chain features in type 1 diabetes. The protocol was immunoSEQ multiplex PCR, while the TCRdb copy is restricted to in-frame clones and leaves out a portion. The sample lists roughly 100,000 clones; 25% to 35% were seen once. Sample: central memory CD4+ T cells from blood. Source of these receptors: a woman under 30 with type 1 diabetes. CDR3s leave out the opening cysteine and the closing phenylalanine or tryptophan.

j_call v_call cdr3_aa
TRBJ2-1 TRBV29-1 SGRDRASYNEQF
TRBJ2-1 TRBV27 ASSSPGQNNEQF
TRBJ1-3 TRBV30 AWSRQGAAGNTIY
TRBJ2-1 TRBV5-1 ASSYTLAGVNEQF
TRBJ2-7 TRBV28 ASRSGQDYEQY
TRBJ2-1 TRBV28 ASSLTGTYNEQF
TRBJ2-3 TRBV18 ASSTRTGVADTQY
TRBJ2-1 TRBV19 ASRVNLLNEQF
TRBJ2-1 TRBV6-1 ASSDGTSGRGNEQF
TRBJ1-1 TRBV5-6 ASSLETGGPSIGAF
TRBJ2-3 TRBV28 ASSSLSGSFSDTQY
TRBJ2-2 TRBV2 ASRDGQGTGTGELF
TRBJ2-1 TRBV2 ASFPLQGANEQF
TRBJ2-4 TRBV5-4 ASSSGLAASKNIQY
TRBJ2-1 TRBV29-1 SVMDRGGLAANYNEQF
TRBJ2-6 TRBV10-3 AISDRPGLRSGANVLT
TRBJ1-5 TRBV28 ASSTGLPSNQPQH
TRBJ2-1 TRBV5-4 ASSPRAGGQNNEQF
TRBJ1-2 TRBV28 ASRYGGRGRGGYT
TRBJ2-5 TRBV15 AAAEGRETQY
TRBJ2-1 TRBV7-9 ASSPRAGRGNEQF
TRBJ1-1 TRBV7-8 ASSLNTGGGTEAF
TRBJ1-2 TRBV29-1 SVDGTAHGYT
TRBJ1-5 TRBV2 ASSEDMNQPQH
TRBJ2-7 TRBV10-2 ASSGRVTYEQY
TRBJ2-7 TRBV18 ASSPAYGYEQY
TRBJ1-5 TRBV30 AWSVRRNQPQH
TRBJ2-5 TRBV7-2 ASSQGSGQETQY
TRBJ2-5 TRBV7-9 ASSSAGRETQY
TRBJ2-5 TRBV7-2 ASSIDRGQETQY
TRBJ1-4 TRBV6-6 ASNLQGGEKLF
TRBJ2-5 TRBV29-1 SVVRAGKETQY
TRBJ1-1 TRBV27 ASSLWQGATEAF
TRBJ2-2 TRBV5-6 ASSLVGLAETGELF
TRBJ2-1 TRBV12-5 ASGFGTELAEQF
TRBJ1-2 TRBV18 ASSTQGENYGYT
TRBJ1-5 TRBV7-6 ASSIEQGNQPQH
TRBJ1-2 TRBV5-1 ASSLTGTYGYT
TRBJ2-7 TRBV27 ASSSPTQRSSYEQY
TRBJ1-1 TRBV7-2 ASSARAMNTEAF
TRBJ2-2 TRBV23-1 ASSQSGRDRADTGELF
TRBJ2-1 TRBV6-1 ASSENLAGGSRSWF
TRBJ2-4 TRBV19 ASSITTGGDSLAKNIQY
TRBJ2-3 TRBV27 ASSRSGGGRAQRSTDTQY
TRBJ2-5 TRBV9 ASSPRLAGETQY